The present T cell receptor beta chain was sequenced within a study of spatial heterogeneity in lung cancer (dated by TCRdb to about 2019). Turning to the overall study: More beta-chain than alpha-chain transcripts were consistently detected, likely reflecting higher beta-chain transcript abundance. In the raw uncorrected reads, each unique combination of TCR and UMI appeared on average more than ten times. Both alpha and beta chains were TCR-sequenced in 200 to 250 tumor regions, approximately 64 matched nontumor lung samples and roughly 50 PBMC samples obtained at surgery. A strong correlation was found between TCR transcript counts in tumor regions and a T cell transcriptional module score from matched bulk RNA-seq. Nonsynonymous mutation counts, determined by whole-exome sequencing of tumor tissue, were related to TCR repertoire features. TCR alpha and beta repertoires were quantitatively compared across multiple tumor regions, matched nontumor lung and blood in non-small cell lung cancer. The investigation overall reported the following: Counts of ubiquitous and regional expanded TCRs were found to correlate with counts of ubiquitous and regional nonsynonymous mutations, respectively. Confirming at a functional level the hypothesis that regional TCRs recognize regional mutations was considered to require additional single-cell paired TCR alpha and beta sequencing. TCR-seq was estimated to cover only around 6.4% of tumor T cells for alpha chains and 12% to 15% for beta chains. A correlation was observed between the number of expanded intratumoral alpha and beta TCRs and the tumor nonsynonymous mutation count.

This clonotype was detected many times. Its antigen is not yet known. The record has no base qualities; no much larger clone is one base away. The library was produced with 5' RACE. The listed sequencing device is NextSeq 500. The TCR library protocol attached a unique molecular identifier to each TCR cDNA molecule to allow correction of PCR and sequencing errors. The authors' pipeline ran thus. TCR identification, UMI-based error correction and CDR3 extraction were performed with Decombinator tools. Expanded TCRs were defined as those above a frequency of 2 per 1,000, corresponding to the top 1% of the tumor frequency distribution. Expanded tumor TCRs were classed as regional if statistically deemed absent (corrected P<0.05) from at least one tumor region, otherwise ubiquitous. Renyi diversity was calculated using the R vegan package after each repertoire was subsampled 100 times to 5,000 TCRs. CDR3 similarity networks were constructed using string-kernel similarity of amino acid triplets, with links drawn between CDR3s whose pairwise similarity was above 0.82. Clones were called with MiXCR by TCRdb after fastp trimmed the public reads at Q25, and only in-frame beta chains were retained. Each CDR3 protein appears once, grouped with its most common genes and DNA. It is TCRdb's table, rather than the study itself, that gives the V and J calls and clone size. The sample table records about 10,000 distinct CDR3 sequences; 9.5% to 15% of these occur just once. The ten most abundant clones make up roughly a tenth of the sample.

The CDR3 covers 14 residues, taking in both the cysteine and the phenylalanine. The sequence is cut down to CDR3 DNA, 42 bases in frame from base 1. Trimming accounts for 5 bases at V and 5 bases at J, while the number of junction bases matched to no gene is 6. CDR1 and CDR2 were assigned from the germline V gene as SGHTA and FQGTGA. The intended sense of this specimen's time point label: sample taken at primary tumor resection. Donors were some 67 patients with early-stage, untreated non-small cell lung cancer from the lung TRACERx cohort. Without any cell sorting, TCR sequencing was performed on whole RNA extracted either from tumor and nontumor lung tissue or from cryopreserved PBMC samples. A patient was chosen for TCR sequencing only when enough RNA was available from at least two tumor regions. A lung pathologist reviewed the tumor and adjacent nontumor lung specimens before the specimens were selected.

This chain is built from TRBV7-3 and TRBJ2-3; 8 of the junction bases match TRBD1. The sample was lung tumor tissue, taken at surgery. This clonotype was obtained from a male donor with early-stage non-small cell lung cancer. At the DNA level, the sequence is TGTGCCAGCAGCCCTCAGGGGGCGGTAGATACGCAGTATTTT. This sequence encodes CASSPQGAVDTQYF.